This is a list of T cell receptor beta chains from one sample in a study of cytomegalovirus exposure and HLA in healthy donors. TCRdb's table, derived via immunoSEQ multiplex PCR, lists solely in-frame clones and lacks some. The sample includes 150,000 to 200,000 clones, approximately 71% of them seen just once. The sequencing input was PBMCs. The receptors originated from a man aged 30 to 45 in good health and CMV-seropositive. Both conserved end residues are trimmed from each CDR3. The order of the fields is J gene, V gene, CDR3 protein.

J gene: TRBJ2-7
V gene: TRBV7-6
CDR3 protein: ASSLGQGAPSYEQY

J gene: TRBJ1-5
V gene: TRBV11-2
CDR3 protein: ASSQAGQLNQPQH

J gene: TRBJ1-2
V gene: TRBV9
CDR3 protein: ASSGQGMAGYT

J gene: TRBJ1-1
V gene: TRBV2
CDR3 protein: ASREGMAEAF

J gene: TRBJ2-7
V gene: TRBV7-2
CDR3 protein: ASSPFYGGSYEQY

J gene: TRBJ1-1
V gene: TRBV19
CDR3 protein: ASSILRGSGRLMAF

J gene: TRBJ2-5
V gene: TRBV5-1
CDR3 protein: ASSLGGGNWWETQY

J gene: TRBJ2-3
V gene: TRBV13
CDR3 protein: ASSPGTFNTDTQY

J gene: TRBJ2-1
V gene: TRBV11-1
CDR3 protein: ASSPRTSGSNEQF

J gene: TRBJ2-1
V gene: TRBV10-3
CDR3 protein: AISREENNEQF

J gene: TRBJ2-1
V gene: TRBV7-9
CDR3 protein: ASSAEFRDSYNEQF

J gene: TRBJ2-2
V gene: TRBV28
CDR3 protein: ASSLIGGNTGELF

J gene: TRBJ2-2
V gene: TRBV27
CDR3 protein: ASSLPSSTGELF

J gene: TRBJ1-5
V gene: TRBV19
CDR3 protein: ASSTPTLLGLEDQPQH

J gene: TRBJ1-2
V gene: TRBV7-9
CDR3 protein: ASSQGYDYGYT

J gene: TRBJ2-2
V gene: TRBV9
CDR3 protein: ASSDITGELF

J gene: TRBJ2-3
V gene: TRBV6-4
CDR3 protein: ASSDSKASDTDTQY

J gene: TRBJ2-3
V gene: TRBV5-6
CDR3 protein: ASSFFAGEGTDTQY

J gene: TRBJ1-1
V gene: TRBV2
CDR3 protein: ASSTQGAEAF

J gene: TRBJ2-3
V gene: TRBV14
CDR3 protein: ASEPGQGTDTQY

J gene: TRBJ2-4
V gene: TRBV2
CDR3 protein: ASSGRAGINIQY

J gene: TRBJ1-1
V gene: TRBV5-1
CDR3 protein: ASSLETARV

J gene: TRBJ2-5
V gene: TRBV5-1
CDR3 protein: ASSLGTGRETQY